The sequence of this T cell receptor beta chain was determined in a study of control samples from healthy donors and cancer patients. Generated by immunoSEQ multiplex PCR, the TCRdb table keeps only in-frame clones and is missing some. The sample yields about 140,000 clones, about 85% seen once. The TCR comes from a woman in her twenties or thirties in good health. The sample was blood.

The DNA for the CDR3 is TGTGCCAGCAGTGAAGCAAGGAGTCAGGGTATAAGGAGTGGCTACACCTTC. Translating gives CASSEARSQGIRSGYTF. V is TRBV6-1 and J is TRBJ1-2; TRBD1 is a possible D gene (5 bases). This CDR3 is 17 amino acids long. V lost 0 bases to trimming and J lost 7 bases, with 21 bases between them. From germline, CDR1 is MNHNS and CDR2 SASEGT.